Listed below are T cell receptor beta chains from one sample, sequenced in a study of T cell clones after liver transplantation. Clones were sequenced by immunoSEQ multiplex PCR, and TCRdb holds only the in-frame ones, with some missing. The sample yields roughly 72,000 clones, 80% to 85% seen once. Sample: CD4+ T cells from blood, taken 48 months after liver transplant. These receptors were collected from a human patient who received a liver transplant. Among the T cells, some may be from the graft donor. The CDR3 runs from the conserved cysteine through the conserved F or W. The order of the fields is D gene, V gene, CDR3 protein. The D gene is left open where the match is weak.

D gene: -
V gene: TRBV7-9
CDR3 protein: CASSQDGHTEAFF

D gene: TRBD1
V gene: TRBV7-2
CDR3 protein: CASSSKTGIEQFF

D gene: -
V gene: TRBV12-5
CDR3 protein: CASGSPLSLTGKDTEAFF

D gene: -
V gene: TRBV11-3
CDR3 protein: CASSLGYSTDTQYF

D gene: TRBD1
V gene: TRBV7-9
CDR3 protein: CASSLQGAGGYTF

D gene: -
V gene: TRBV18
CDR3 protein: CASSPRVRQKDGSPLHF

D gene: TRBD1
V gene: TRBV5-6
CDR3 protein: CASSYRTGQETQYF

D gene: -
V gene: TRBV7-2
CDR3 protein: CASSPVNQPQHF

D gene: TRBD1
V gene: TRBV5-1
CDR3 protein: CASSWRDRGLETQYF

D gene: -
V gene: TRBV7-2
CDR3 protein: CASSPRDVTAGELFF

D gene: -
V gene: TRBV2
CDR3 protein: CASSERTAGELFF

D gene: TRBD2
V gene: TRBV6-4
CDR3 protein: CASSSGADTGELFF

D gene: -
V gene: TRBV7-2
CDR3 protein: CASSLATSLSYEQYF

D gene: TRBD2
V gene: TRBV5-6
CDR3 protein: CASSPRLAPYEQYF

D gene: -
V gene: TRBV11-2
CDR3 protein: CASSLTPGGAYEQYF

D gene: -
V gene: TRBV5-1
CDR3 protein: CASSLSTENEQFF

D gene: -
V gene: TRBV27
CDR3 protein: CASSLSGQMNTEAFF

D gene: -
V gene: TRBV7-9
CDR3 protein: CASSLDPYNSPLHF

D gene: TRBD2
V gene: TRBV19
CDR3 protein: CASRGGSGAKNIQYF

D gene: -
V gene: TRBV11-2
CDR3 protein: CASSLSGSFQREQYF

D gene: -
V gene: TRBV6-1
CDR3 protein: CASRVLGGGNTIYF

D gene: TRBD2
V gene: TRBV6-6
CDR3 protein: CASSYLGGGAYEQYF

D gene: TRBD2
V gene: TRBV4-1
CDR3 protein: CASSQDRRLAGQETQYF

D gene: -
V gene: TRBV30
CDR3 protein: CAWSRGRDNEQFF

D gene: -
V gene: TRBV19
CDR3 protein: CASSYAAGNQPQHF